This T cell receptor beta chain was profiled in a study of T cells in Graves' hyperthyroidism and ophthalmopathy. Across the whole study: Peripheral blood was secured at the point of initial diagnosis, before any treatment.

The CDR3 regions of TCR beta were amplified from RNA transcripts. When the TCR CDR3 underwent first-round RT-PCR, the HTBI primer set was used. TCRdb re-analysed the multiplex PCR reads in MiXCR, keeping a single row per CDR3 protein. Among 600,000 to 650,000 distinct CDR3 sequences listed, 15% to 20% were seen once. Points from the study as a whole: Blood held most thyroid clonotypes expanded above 0.001 frequency. The model identified upcoming ophthalmopathy a median around 6 months ahead of onset.

Per the germline V gene, CDR1 is GTSNPN and CDR2 is SVGIG (reference sequence). The length of the CDR3 is 14 residues. V lost 0 bases to trimming and J lost 0 bases, with 6 bases between them. Only a few counts were recorded for this clonotype. Its antigen is not known. Used for diagnoses were clinical symptoms, serum thyroxine and TRAb, thyroid ultrasound and orbital computed tomography. This TCR came from a woman aged 30 to 39 with Graves' hyperthyroidism. V gene TRBV30 combines with J gene TRBJ2-1; D uncertain. Specimen: blood. DNA of the CDR3: TGTGCCTGGAGTGTACGGCTCTCCTACAATGAGCAGTTCTTC. Protein: CAWSVRLSYNEQFF.